Each of the 17 T cell receptor beta chains below was sequenced from the same sample in a study of shared clonotypes between healthy human individuals. Generated by immunoSEQ multiplex PCR, the TCRdb table keeps only in-frame clones and is missing some. The sample contains around 2,000,000 clones, more than 85% of which appear only once. Selected positively for CCR7 and CD45RO-negative, naive CD8 cells excluded terminally differentiated effector memory CD45RA+ cells. Specimen: naive CD8+ T cells from PBMCs. Receptors originate from a man aged 18 to 30 in good health. Some clones in this sample may be carry-over from other donors' samples.

Worth noting for this clone: Other nucleotide sequences from this sample produce the same CDR3. The CDR3 coding sequence is TGCAGCGTTGTTTTGGCAGGGGGCTACGAGCAGTACTTC. Translation: CSVVLAGGYEQYF. V gene TRBV29-1 combines with J gene TRBJ2-7; TRBD1 matches at 7 bases. CDR1 is SQVTM and CDR2 is ANQGSEA in the germline V gene. The CDR3 is 13 residues long. Unmatched junction bases numbered 6, after V lost 4 bases and J lost 3 bases.

This clone was seen only once. Different DNA sequences within this sample yield the same CDR3. This chain joins TRBV27 and TRBJ2-5; tentatively, D is TRBD1 or TRBD2 (5 bases each). V was trimmed by 3 bases and J by 5 bases, leaving 10 bases between them. CDR3 length: 13 amino acids. Germline-derived CDR1 and CDR2 are MNHEY and SMNVEV (reference sequence). DNA for the CDR3: TGTGCCAGCAGTTTTTTAGGGGAGGAGACCCAGTACTTC. Protein: CASSFLGEETQYF.

This clone was seen only once. The chain carries TRBV10-2 and TRBJ2-7; a possible D gene is TRBD2 (6 bases). The V gene's germline CDR1 is WSHSY and CDR2 SAAADI. CDR3 length: 15 amino acids. V lost 1 base and J lost 6, with 16 bases in between. This chain's CDR3 is CASSEYPYRGGEQYF. The CDR3 DNA follows: TGCGCCAGCAGTGAGTACCCTTATAGGGGAGGCGAGCAGTACTTC.

J is TRBJ1-1 and V is TRBV27, with D perhaps TRBD1 (5 bases). Trimming shortened V by 6 bases and J by 0 bases, and 14 bases separated the two germline ends. This CDR3 spans 15 amino acids. The germline V gene encodes CDR1 MNHEY and CDR2 SMNVEV (reference sequence). CDR3 sequence reads: CASRSPWGVNTEAFF. CDR3 DNA sequence: TGTGCCAGCAGATCACCCTGGGGGGTGAACACTGAAGCTTTCTTT.

The rearrangement uses TRBV7-9 and TRBJ2-1; 7 bases agree with TRBD2. This CDR3 has 15 residues. The trim removed 4 bases at V and 5 bases at J, leaving 8 bases unmatched. The germline V gene has CDR1 SEHNR and CDR2 FQNEAQ (reference sequence). The CDR3 DNA reads as TGTGCCAGCAGCTCCCAGCGGGATTACAACAATGAGCAGTTCTTC. Protein product: CASSSQRDYNNEQFF.

The chain couples TRBV5-1 to TRBJ2-7; 11 bases map to TRBD2. The ends lost 3 bases at V and 1 base at J; junction bases unmatched: 3. The CDR3 length is 15 residues. Germline values: CDR1 SGHRS, CDR2 YFSETQ. The CDR3 protein is CASSWGLAASYEQYF. In nucleotides, the CDR3 is TGCGCCAGCAGCTGGGGACTAGCGGCGTCCTACGAGCAGTACTTC.

This chain connects TRBV7-9 to TRBJ1-4; TRBD1 is a possible D gene (5 bases). CDR1 is SEHNR and CDR2 is FQNEAQ in the germline V gene (reference sequence). CDR3 length: 15 amino acids. V was clipped by 8 bases and J by 2 bases, with 15 bases between them. This CDR3 is CASGAGIGTNEKLFF. The CDR3 bases are TGTGCCAGCGGGGCAGGGATCGGGACTAATGAAAAACTGTTTTTT.

This chain connects TRBV28 to TRBJ1-1; 9 positions match TRBD1. This CDR3 contains 17 residues. Germline CDR1 and CDR2: MDHEN and SYDVKM. V shed 4 bases and J 0 bases; nucleotides not matched to a gene: 9. The chain's CDR3 is CASSSKYRGHMNTEAFF. CDR3 in DNA: TGTGCCAGCAGTTCCAAGTACAGGGGGCACATGAACACTGAAGCTTTCTTT. The full variable domain, completed using reference TRBV28 and TRBJ1-1, is DVKVTQSSRYLVKRTGEKVFLECVQDMDHENMFWYRQDPGLGLRLIYFSYDVKMKEKGDIPEGYSVSREKKERFSLILESASTNQTSMYLCASSSKYRGHMNTEAFFGQGTRLTVV.

The genes are TRBV9 and TRBJ2-3; the match to TRBD2 covers 9 bases. V was clipped by 4 bases and J by 6 bases; unmatched bases: 9. The CDR3 covers 15 residues. Germline-derived CDR1 and CDR2 are SGDLS and YYNGEE. Here the CDR3 DNA reads TGTGCCAGCAGCAAGCGGGAGGACCACCCGGATACGCAGTATTTT. Translated: CASSKREDHPDTQYF.

The V gene is TRBV6-6, the J gene TRBJ1-2; D is uncertain. The germline gives CDR1 MNHNY, CDR2 SVGAGI (reference sequence). CDR3 length: 13 residues. V lost 3 bases and J 2 bases, leaving 7 bases between the germline ends. For the CDR3, the DNA is TGTGCCAGCAGTTATGCCCAGAACTATGGCTACACCTTC. Residues: CASSYAQNYGYTF.

The chain has TRBV6-5 and TRBJ2-4; D perhaps matches TRBD1 (6 bases). The V and J ends lost 6 bases and 7 bases respectively, with 19 bases between them. The CDR3 is made up of 15 amino acids. CDR1 is MNHEY and CDR2 is SVGAGI in the germline V gene. This chain's CDR3 is CASSQNRVPSNIQYF. The CDR3 DNA sequence: TGTGCCAGCAGCCAAAACAGGGTGCCTTCGAACATTCAGTACTTC.

A word on this clone: Other DNA sequences in the same sample also yield this CDR3. V and J are TRBV7-9 and TRBJ2-7; a possible D gene is TRBD2 (5 bases). V was trimmed by 1 base and J by 2 bases, leaving 9 bases between them. The CDR3 runs 14 residues. The germline gives CDR1 SEHNR, CDR2 FQNEAQ (reference sequence). CDR3 DNA sequence: TGTGCCAGCAGCTTAGGTGGAGGCACCTACGAGCAGTACTTC. Translating gives CASSLGGGTYEQYF. Filled out from reference TRBV7-9 and TRBJ2-7, the complete variable domain reads DTGVSQNPRHKITKRGQNVTFRCDPISEHNRLYWYRQTLGQGPEFLTYFQNEAQLEKSRLLSDRFSAERPKGSFSTLEIQRTEQGDSAMYLCASSLGGGTYEQYFGPGTRLTVT.

The chain recombines TRBV13 with TRBJ2-3; D gene ambiguous. Trimming took 5 bases from V and 0 from J, leaving 12 bases between them. This CDR3 has 15 residues. Germline-derived CDR1 and CDR2 are PRHDT and FYEKMQ (reference sequence). The CDR3 region has the DNA TGTGCCAGCAGCCCCCGACCCGGCAGCACAGATACGCAGTATTTT. It yields the protein CASSPRPGSTDTQYF.

This clone was seen more than once but under ten times. The V call is TRBV5-1, the J call TRBJ1-1, with 7 bases fitting TRBD1. Losses at the gene ends were 0 bases for V and 1 base for J; bases not matched to a gene: 3. In germline, CDR1 is SGHRS, CDR2 YFSETQ. The CDR3 length is 15 residues. CDR3 amino acids: CASSLGQGSNTEAFF. In nucleotides, the CDR3 is TGCGCCAGCAGCTTGGGACAGGGCTCGAACACTGAAGCTTTCTTT.

J is TRBJ2-5 and V is TRBV4-1; possibly TRBD1 for D (7 bases). Trimming took 4 bases from V and 4 from J, leaving 10 bases between them. Per the germline V gene, CDR1 is MGHRA and CDR2 is YSYEKL. The CDR3 consists of 13 residues. The CDR3, as DNA: TGCGCCAGCAGCCCCAGGGGGGCAGAGACCCAGTACTTC. It yields the protein CASSPRGAETQYF.

This sequence joins TRBV6-5 and TRBJ2-7, with 14 bases matching TRBD2. With 4 bases clipped from V and 0 bases from J, the junction kept 2 bases outside the gene matches. The CDR3 is 16 amino acids. CDR1 and CDR2 (germline): MNHEY, SVGAGI. The CDR3 DNA sequence: TGTGCCAGCAGTTGGGGACTAGCGGGAGCCTCCTACGAGCAGTACTTC. Translated, it gives CASSWGLAGASYEQYF.

The V call is TRBV15, the J call TRBJ1-5; D not certain. V shed 5 bases and J shed 4 bases, with 12 bases lying between them. The CDR3 is 14 residues long. CDR1 is LNHNV and CDR2 is YYDKDF in the germline V gene (reference sequence). The CDR3 region is CATSPDAENQPQHF. The CDR3 nucleotides read TGTGCCACCAGCCCCGACGCGGAGAATCAGCCCCAGCATTTT.